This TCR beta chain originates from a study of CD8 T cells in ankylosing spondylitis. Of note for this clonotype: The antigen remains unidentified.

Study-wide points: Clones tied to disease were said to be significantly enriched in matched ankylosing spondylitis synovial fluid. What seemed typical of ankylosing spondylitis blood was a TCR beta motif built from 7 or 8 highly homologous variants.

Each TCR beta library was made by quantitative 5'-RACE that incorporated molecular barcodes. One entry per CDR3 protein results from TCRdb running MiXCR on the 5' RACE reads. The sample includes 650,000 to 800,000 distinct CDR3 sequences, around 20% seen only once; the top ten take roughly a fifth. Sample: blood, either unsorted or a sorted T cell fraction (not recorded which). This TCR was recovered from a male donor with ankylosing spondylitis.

CDR3 sequence: CASSTGHSTDTQYF. As DNA, the CDR3 is TGCGCCAGCAGCACCGGACACAGCACAGATACGCAGTATTTT. The chain recombines TRBV5-1 with TRBJ2-3; possibly TRBD1 for D (5 bases). CDR3 size: 14 residues. Germline CDR1 reads SGHRS; CDR2 reads YFSETQ. V was clipped by 4 bases and J by 0 bases, with 9 bases between them.